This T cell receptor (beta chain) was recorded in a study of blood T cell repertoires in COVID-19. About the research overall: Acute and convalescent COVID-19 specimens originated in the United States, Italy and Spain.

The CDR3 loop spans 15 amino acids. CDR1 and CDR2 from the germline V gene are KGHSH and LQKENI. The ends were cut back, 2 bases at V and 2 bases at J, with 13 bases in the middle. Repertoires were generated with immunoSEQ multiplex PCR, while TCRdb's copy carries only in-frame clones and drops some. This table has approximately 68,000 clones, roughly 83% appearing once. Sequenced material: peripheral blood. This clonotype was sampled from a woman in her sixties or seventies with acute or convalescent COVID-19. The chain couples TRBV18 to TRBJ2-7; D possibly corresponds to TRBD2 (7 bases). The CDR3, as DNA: TGTGCCAGCTCACCAACGCGGGGGCGGACCTACGAGCAGTACTTC. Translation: CASSPTRGRTYEQYF.